This is a list of T cell receptor beta chains from one sample in a study of Graves' ophthalmopathy and Graves' hyperthyroidism. One entry per CDR3 protein, called by TCRdb with MiXCR from the multiplex PCR reads. The data show around 1,200,000 distinct CDR3 sequences, less than 45% seen once. Sequencing input: peripheral blood or thyroid tissue (not recorded which). The receptors were sampled from an adult man with Graves' hyperthyroidism. Each CDR3 is given with its conserved first and last residue. The D gene is left open where the match is weak. The listing skips clone size in some rows; elsewhere it reads once, few, many or a size class.

j_gene: TRBJ2-7; d_gene: -; v_gene: TRBV4-2; len: 13; abundance: many; CDR3nt: TGTGCCAGCAGCCCCCCACCCTCGGGTGAGCAGTACTTC; CDR3aa: CASSPPPSGEQYF
j_gene: TRBJ1-2; d_gene: -; v_gene: TRBV10-3; len: 16; abundance: -; CDR3nt: TGTGCCAGCAGTGATGTCCCGGGACGGGCCAGGATTGGCTACACCTTC; CDR3aa: CASSDVPGRARIGYTF
j_gene: TRBJ1-2; d_gene: -; v_gene: TRBV7-2; len: 14; abundance: many; CDR3nt: TGTGCCAGCAGCCCCGACCGTGATAGGGATGGCTACACCTTC; CDR3aa: CASSPDRDRDGYTF
j_gene: TRBJ1-1; d_gene: -; v_gene: TRBV29-1; len: 12; abundance: many; CDR3nt: TGCAGCGTCCCCCTGCCCAACACTGAAGCTTTCTTT; CDR3aa: CSVPLPNTEAFF
j_gene: TRBJ1-6; d_gene: -; v_gene: TRBV20-1; len: 14; abundance: many; CDR3nt: TGCAGTGCCGCGCAGATTCAAGGGATTTCACCCCTCCACTTT; CDR3aa: CSAAQIQGISPLHF
j_gene: TRBJ1-1; d_gene: -; v_gene: TRBV7-2; len: 12; abundance: -; CDR3nt: TGTGCCAGCAGCTTAGATCCAGGTTGGGCTTTCTTT; CDR3aa: CASSLDPGWAFF
j_gene: TRBJ2-7; d_gene: -; v_gene: TRBV7-9; len: 15; abundance: many; CDR3nt: TGTGCCAGCAGCTTAGTCGGGGGAATCGTCCACGAGCAGTACTTC; CDR3aa: CASSLVGGIVHEQYF
j_gene: TRBJ2-7; d_gene: -; v_gene: TRBV9; len: 14; abundance: many; CDR3nt: TGTGCCAGCAGCGTATTAAGCGGCTCCTACGAGCAGTACTTC; CDR3aa: CASSVLSGSYEQYF
j_gene: TRBJ1-1; d_gene: -; v_gene: TRBV2; len: 15; abundance: few; CDR3nt: TGTGCCAGCAATCCAACGGAGGGGTTATACACTGAAGCTTTCTTT; CDR3aa: CASNPTEGLYTEAFF
j_gene: TRBJ1-6; d_gene: -; v_gene: TRBV7-2; len: 15; abundance: many; CDR3nt: TGTGCCAGCAGCCCTTATGGGGTGGGAGGTTCACCCCTCCACTTT; CDR3aa: CASSPYGVGGSPLHF
j_gene: TRBJ1-6; d_gene: -; v_gene: TRBV19; len: 17; abundance: -; CDR3nt: TGTGCCAGTAGTATTCATATCGGGAGTCTGTATAATTCACCCCTCCACTTT; CDR3aa: CASSIHIGSLYNSPLHF
j_gene: TRBJ2-2; d_gene: -; v_gene: TRBV6-5; len: 15; abundance: -; CDR3nt: TGTGCCAGCAGAACGGACAGCGCAGATCTCGGGGAGCTGTTTTTT; CDR3aa: CASRTDSADLGELFF
j_gene: TRBJ2-7; d_gene: -; v_gene: TRBV9; len: 15; abundance: -; CDR3nt: TGTGCCAGCAGCGAGAGGGGCGGGGTTGCCTACGAGCAGTACTTC; CDR3aa: CASSERGGVAYEQYF
j_gene: TRBJ2-7; d_gene: -; v_gene: TRBV10-3; len: 14; abundance: many; CDR3nt: TGTGCCATCAGTGAGTCGGAGGGACAGAATAAGCAGTACTTC; CDR3aa: CAISESEGQNKQYF
j_gene: TRBJ1-5; d_gene: -; v_gene: TRBV15; len: 16; abundance: -; CDR3nt: TGTGCCACCAGCCGACGGGGGAGTGAGGGATATCAGCCCCAGCATTTT; CDR3aa: CATSRRGSEGYQPQHF
j_gene: TRBJ2-7; d_gene: -; v_gene: TRBV20-1; len: 13; abundance: -; CDR3nt: TGCAGTGCCCACACCGACAGAACCTACGAGCAGTACTTC; CDR3aa: CSAHTDRTYEQYF
j_gene: TRBJ2-5; d_gene: TRBD1; v_gene: TRBV10-3; len: 15; abundance: -; CDR3nt: TGTGCCAGCAGTGAACCTGGGACAGGGAAAGAGACCCAGTACTTC; CDR3aa: CASSEPGTGKETQYF
j_gene: TRBJ2-7; d_gene: TRBD1; v_gene: TRBV6-6; len: 17; abundance: few; CDR3nt: TGTGCCAGCACCTCTCGGCCATCCGGGACAGGGGACTACGAGCAGTACTTC; CDR3aa: CASTSRPSGTGDYEQYF
j_gene: TRBJ1-1; d_gene: -; v_gene: TRBV5-1; len: 16; abundance: -; CDR3nt: TGCGCCAGCAGCCAAGATTTTCCCACAAGCAACACTGAAGCTTTCTTT; CDR3aa: CASSQDFPTSNTEAFF
j_gene: TRBJ1-3; d_gene: -; v_gene: TRBV30; len: 12; abundance: few; CDR3nt: TGTGCCTGGATGGGTGGCGGAAACACCATATATTTT; CDR3aa: CAWMGGGNTIYF
j_gene: TRBJ1-1; d_gene: TRBD1; v_gene: TRBV27; len: 12; abundance: few; CDR3nt: TGTGCCAGCAGCACAGGGGGCCAGGTAGCTTTCTTT; CDR3aa: CASSTGGQVAFF
j_gene: TRBJ2-5; d_gene: -; v_gene: TRBV20-1; len: 16; abundance: few; CDR3nt: TGCAGTGCTAGAGGTCACCCCCGGGACTACCAAGAGACCCAGTACTTC; CDR3aa: CSARGHPRDYQETQYF
j_gene: TRBJ1-6; d_gene: TRBD1; v_gene: TRBV11-3; len: 14; abundance: -; CDR3nt: TGTGCCAGCAGCTTAGGACAGGGGGATACACCCCTCCACTTT; CDR3aa: CASSLGQGDTPLHF
j_gene: TRBJ2-7; d_gene: TRBD1; v_gene: TRBV7-2; len: 15; abundance: many; CDR3nt: TGTGCCAGCAGCCCCTGGGACAGAAGAACGGACGAGCAGTACTTC; CDR3aa: CASSPWDRRTDEQYF
j_gene: TRBJ1-2; d_gene: TRBD1; v_gene: TRBV15; len: 16; abundance: -; CDR3nt: TGTGCCACCAGCAGTGTTGGGACAGGGTTTAACTATGGCTACACCTTC; CDR3aa: CATSSVGTGFNYGYTF
j_gene: TRBJ1-5; d_gene: TRBD1; v_gene: TRBV11-2; len: 15; abundance: -; CDR3nt: TGTGCCGGCAGCTTATCAGGGGGAAGCAATCAGCCCCAGCATTTT; CDR3aa: CAGSLSGGSNQPQHF
j_gene: TRBJ2-7; d_gene: TRBD1; v_gene: TRBV12-3/TRBV12-4; len: 15; abundance: -; CDR3nt: TGTGCCAGCAGTGTCCAAGACAGGGGTGTCTACGAGCAGTACTTC; CDR3aa: CASSVQDRGVYEQYF
j_gene: TRBJ2-7; d_gene: -; v_gene: TRBV11-2; len: 12; abundance: few; CDR3nt: TGTGCCAGCAGCCATCTGGGGGGTGAGCAGTACTTC; CDR3aa: CASSHLGGEQYF
j_gene: TRBJ2-7; d_gene: -; v_gene: TRBV12-3/TRBV12-4; len: 13; abundance: many; CDR3nt: TGTGCCAGCAGTTCCGACCCTCGGCAGGCGCAGTACTTC; CDR3aa: CASSSDPRQAQYF
j_gene: TRBJ2-7; d_gene: -; v_gene: TRBV20-1; len: 13; abundance: few; CDR3nt: TGCAGTGCTAGCGCTCCAGGGTTCGAAGAGCAGTACTTC; CDR3aa: CSASAPGFEEQYF
j_gene: TRBJ1-2; d_gene: -; v_gene: TRBV12-3/TRBV12-4; len: 16; abundance: many; CDR3nt: TGTGCCAGCACCACCCCCGGCCAGGGTTCTAACTATGGCTACACCTTC; CDR3aa: CASTTPGQGSNYGYTF
j_gene: TRBJ2-7; d_gene: -; v_gene: TRBV7-3; len: 13; abundance: many; CDR3nt: TGTGCCAGCAGCACGGGTCCGACGGGGGAGCAGTACTTC; CDR3aa: CASSTGPTGEQYF
j_gene: TRBJ1-4; d_gene: -; v_gene: TRBV20-1; len: 14; abundance: many; CDR3nt: TGCAGTGCTAGAGGACTCGGTCTTTCCGAAAAACTGTTTTTT; CDR3aa: CSARGLGLSEKLFF
j_gene: TRBJ2-7; d_gene: -; v_gene: TRBV9; len: 16; abundance: -; CDR3nt: TGTGCCAGCAGCGTAGATGTGGGGACGGCCACCTACGAGCAGTACTTC; CDR3aa: CASSVDVGTATYEQYF
j_gene: TRBJ1-1; d_gene: -; v_gene: TRBV29-1; len: 13; abundance: -; CDR3nt: TGCACCGTTGAAGAATCCCCGCACACTGAAGCTTTCTTT; CDR3aa: CTVEESPHTEAFF
j_gene: TRBJ1-2; d_gene: TRBD1; v_gene: TRBV7-9; len: 15; abundance: many; CDR3nt: TGTGCCAGCAGCTTCTCGACAGGGAGATTCTATGGCTACACCTTC; CDR3aa: CASSFSTGRFYGYTF
j_gene: TRBJ2-7; d_gene: TRBD1; v_gene: TRBV20-1; len: 13; abundance: many; CDR3nt: TGCAGTGCTTCGACAGGGGGAGCCTACGAGCAGTACTTC; CDR3aa: CSASTGGAYEQYF
j_gene: TRBJ1-6; d_gene: -; v_gene: TRBV2; len: 13; abundance: few; CDR3nt: TGTGCCAGCAGTGCGTTAGGGGGATCACCCCTCCACTTT; CDR3aa: CASSALGGSPLHF
j_gene: TRBJ1-5; d_gene: TRBD1; v_gene: TRBV24-1; len: 13; abundance: few; CDR3nt: TGTGCCACCAGTCCAGGGGGGAATCAGCCCCAGCATTTT; CDR3aa: CATSPGGNQPQHF
j_gene: TRBJ2-5; d_gene: -; v_gene: TRBV5-1; len: 13; abundance: many; CDR3nt: TGCGCCAGCAACAGGGAAGATGGGGAGACCCAGTACTTC; CDR3aa: CASNREDGETQYF
j_gene: TRBJ1-6; d_gene: -; v_gene: TRBV6-5; len: 12; abundance: -; CDR3nt: TGTGCCAGCAGTAACTCGCGGGGTCCCCTCCACTTT; CDR3aa: CASSNSRGPLHF
j_gene: TRBJ2-7; d_gene: TRBD2; v_gene: TRBV11-2; len: 14; abundance: many; CDR3nt: TGTGCCACCGGGGGGGCGGACCAATCCTACGAGCAGTACTTC; CDR3aa: CATGGADQSYEQYF
j_gene: TRBJ1-4; d_gene: -; v_gene: TRBV29-1; len: 13; abundance: -; CDR3nt: TGCAGCACTATGGGGGAGGAGGGTGAAAAACTGTTTTTT; CDR3aa: CSTMGEEGEKLFF
j_gene: TRBJ1-5; d_gene: -; v_gene: TRBV29-1; len: 14; abundance: -; CDR3nt: TGCAGCTACGGAGGGGGAGGGGGAAATCAGCCCCAGCATTTT; CDR3aa: CSYGGGGGNQPQHF
j_gene: TRBJ2-7; d_gene: -; v_gene: TRBV7-9; len: 14; abundance: many; CDR3nt: TGTGCCAGCAGCGTAACGACAGACTCCTACGAGCAGTACTTC; CDR3aa: CASSVTTDSYEQYF
j_gene: TRBJ1-1; d_gene: TRBD1; v_gene: TRBV5-1; len: 15; abundance: -; CDR3nt: TGCGCCAGCAGCTTCTTCAGGGGGGTGAACACTGAAGCTTTCTTT; CDR3aa: CASSFFRGVNTEAFF
j_gene: TRBJ2-5; d_gene: -; v_gene: TRBV10-3; len: 14; abundance: -; CDR3nt: TGTGCCATCAGTGGAGACGGGATGGGGGAGACCCAGTACTTC; CDR3aa: CAISGDGMGETQYF
j_gene: TRBJ2-7; d_gene: TRBD1; v_gene: TRBV9; len: 16; abundance: -; CDR3nt: TGTGCCAGCAGCGTAGCGGAGCAACAGGGGGTTTACGAGCAGTACTTC; CDR3aa: CASSVAEQQGVYEQYF
j_gene: TRBJ2-7; d_gene: -; v_gene: TRBV12-3/TRBV12-4; len: 11; abundance: -; CDR3nt: TGTGCCAGCATGAGTGCGGGTGAGCAGTACTTC; CDR3aa: CASMSAGEQYF
j_gene: TRBJ1-4; d_gene: -; v_gene: TRBV9; len: 14; abundance: -; CDR3nt: TGTGCCAGCAGCGCCTCCGGGCCTACGGAAAAACTGTTTTTT; CDR3aa: CASSASGPTEKLFF
j_gene: TRBJ2-3; d_gene: -; v_gene: TRBV5-1; len: 14; abundance: -; CDR3nt: TGCGCCAGCAGCTTGGGCTCTAACACAGATACGCAGTATTTT; CDR3aa: CASSLGSNTDTQYF
j_gene: TRBJ1-1; d_gene: -; v_gene: TRBV9; len: 14; abundance: -; CDR3nt: TGTACCAGCAGCCCCGCGCAGGGCTACACTGAAGCTTTCTTT; CDR3aa: CTSSPAQGYTEAFF
j_gene: TRBJ2-7; d_gene: TRBD2; v_gene: TRBV25-1; len: 17; abundance: -; CDR3nt: TGTGCCAGCTCACCGGGACTTGGAGCGGGAGGTTCCTACGAGCAGTACTTC; CDR3aa: CASSPGLGAGGSYEQYF